The 5 T cell receptor beta chains below all came from one sample that was sequenced in a study of blood T cell repertoires in COVID-19. Clones were sequenced by immunoSEQ multiplex PCR, and TCRdb holds only the in-frame ones, with some missing. The sample holds fewer than 300,000 clones, around 80% seen once. Sequencing was carried out using PBMCs or T cells enriched from blood (not recorded which). The receptor set was obtained from a man between 40 and 49 years old who had been exposed to COVID-19.

The J gene is TRBJ1-5, the V gene TRBV3-1 (or the pseudogene TRBV3-2), with D unclear. The germline V and J ends were trimmed by 1 base and 9 bases, with 7 bases remaining between them. The CDR3 has 12 residues. Germline V gene lookup returns CDR1 LGHDT and CDR2 YNNKEL (reference sequence). CDR3 sequence: CASSQVGGPQHF. The CDR3 DNA is TGTGCCAGCAGCCAAGTAGGCGGGCCCCAGCATTTT.

The rearrangement links TRBV6-1 to TRBJ1-1; D uncertain. Germline V gives CDR1 MNHNS, CDR2 SASEGT. This CDR3 is 13 amino acids long. Trimming removed 8 bases at V and 0 bases at J, with 10 bases between. CDR3 amino acids: CASGREMNTEAFF. In nucleotides, the CDR3 is TGTGCCAGCGGCCGGGAGATGAACACTGAAGCTTTCTTT.

The chain's CDR3 is CASSLGGGFPPGELFF. Here the CDR3 DNA reads TGTGCCAGCAGCCTAGGGGGCGGTTTCCCCCCCGGGGAGCTGTTTTTT. The V and J genes are TRBV9 and TRBJ2-2, with TRBD1 identical over 7 bases. Per germline, CDR1 SGDLS and CDR2 YYNGEE. Trimming cost V 4 bases and J 6 bases; bases outside gene matches: 12. The CDR3 contains 16 residues. Full variable domain (missing parts from reference TRBV9 and TRBJ2-2): DSGVTQTPKHLITATGQRVTLRCSPRSGDLSVYWYQQSLDQGLQFLIQYYNGEERAKGNILERFSAQQFPDLHSELNLSSLELGDSALYFCASSLGGGFPPGELFFGEGSRLTVL.

The V and J genes are TRBV5-6 and TRBJ2-1; D unresolved. V was shortened by 2 bases and J by 0 bases, with 9 bases between the two germline ends. CDR3 size: 15 residues. Per the germline V gene, CDR1 is SGHDT and CDR2 is YYEEEE. The CDR3 DNA reads as TGTGCCAGCAGCTTCACCCGGAGCTCCTACAATGAGCAGTTCTTC. It codes for CASSFTRSSYNEQFF.

The gene calls are TRBV5-4 and TRBJ2-7, with D maybe TRBD1 (5 bases). The V and J ends lost 2 bases and 0 bases respectively, with 9 bases between them. The germline gives CDR1 SGHNT, CDR2 YYREEE (reference sequence). This CDR3 is 14 amino acids long. CDR3 in amino acids: CASSLGVSSYEQYF. CDR3 nucleotide sequence: TGTGCCAGCAGCTTAGGGGTGAGCTCCTACGAGCAGTACTTC.